The rows below give T cell receptor beta chains drawn from one sample of a study of brain T cells in children with intractable seizures. Libraries were prepared by immunoSEQ multiplex PCR; TCRdb keeps only in-frame clonotypes and omits some of them. The sample has 35,000 to 50,000 clones, 75% to 95% seen once. This specimen was peripheral blood, taken at surgery. The origin of the receptors is a girl aged 2-10 years with tuberous sclerosis and intractable seizures. Each CDR3 is given with its conserved first and last residue. A D gene is named only where the DNA matches it firmly. Rows give clone size only sometimes, using once, few, many, or a class for an expanded clone.

CDR3 length,V gene,clone size,J gene,D gene,CDR3 protein,CDR3 DNA
19,TRBV4-1,-,TRBJ1-2,-,CASSQDSGVHSLFNYGYTF,TGCGCCAGCAGCCAAGATTCGGGGGTCCACTCTCTATTTAACTATGGCTACACCTTC
14,TRBV7-2,-,TRBJ2-3,-,CASSLSLRTDTQYF,TGTGCCAGCAGCTTATCCCTCCGCACAGATACGCAGTATTTT
15,TRBV5-8,-,TRBJ1-1,-,CASSFGGNYHTEAFF,TGTGCCAGCAGCTTTGGCGGCAATTATCACACTGAAGCTTTCTTT
13,TRBV12-3/TRBV12-4,-,TRBJ2-1,-,CASSFGSHREQFF,TGTGCCAGCAGTTTTGGCAGCCATCGTGAGCAGTTCTTC
15,TRBV6-4,-,TRBJ2-2,TRBD1,CASSPTGENTGELFF,TGTGCCAGCAGCCCAACAGGGGAGAACACCGGGGAGCTGTTTTTT
16,TRBV7-8,once,TRBJ1-6,-,CASSVTSTPYNSPLHF,TGTGCCAGCAGTGTAACATCGACTCCATATAATTCACCCCTCCACTTT
11,TRBV2,-,TRBJ2-3,-,CASSEADTQYF,TGTGCCAGCAGTGAAGCAGATACGCAGTATTTT
16,TRBV7-6,-,TRBJ1-2,-,CASSLGTTGPGTSYTF,TGTGCCAGCAGCTTAGGAACTACAGGGCCGGGTACCTCCTACACCTTC
12,TRBV28,-,TRBJ1-5,-,CASRNAYQPQHF,TGTGCCAGCAGGAACGCCTATCAGCCCCAGCATTTT
17,TRBV9,-,TRBJ1-1,TRBD1,CASSPTDRGALGTEAFF,TGTGCCAGCAGCCCGACGGACAGGGGGGCCTTGGGCACTGAAGCTTTCTTT
15,TRBV4-1,few,TRBJ2-3,-,CASSQDMTNTDTQYF,TGCGCCAGCAGCCAAGATATGACCAACACAGATACGCAGTATTTT
16,TRBV6-1,once,TRBJ2-2,TRBD2,CASSEAAGGRGGELFF,TGTGCCAGCAGTGAAGCTGCGGGGGGCCGCGGCGGGGAGCTGTTTTTT
20,TRBV14,-,TRBJ2-1,TRBD2,CASSLRYLTSGDYSYNEQFF,TGTGCCAGCAGCCTTAGATATTTGACTAGCGGGGATTACTCCTACAATGAGCAGTTCTTC
15,TRBV7-8,-,TRBJ2-7,TRBD2,CASSPLAGGYYEQYF,TGTGCCAGCAGCCCCTTAGCGGGGGGATACTACGAGCAGTACTTC
12,TRBV5-1,few,TRBJ1-5,-,CASSIEGQPQHF,TGCGCCAGCAGCATTGAAGGTCAGCCCCAGCATTTT
13,TRBV11-3,-,TRBJ2-3,-,CASSLEGVDTQYF,TGTGCCAGCAGCTTAGAAGGAGTAGATACGCAGTATTTT
12,TRBV2,-,TRBJ1-3,-,CASSVLGNTIYF,TGTGCCAGCAGTGTACTAGGAAACACCATATATTTT
15,TRBV6-5,-,TRBJ1-1,-,CASSQFSPSNTEAFF,TGTGCCAGCAGTCAGTTTTCGCCTTCGAACACTGAAGCTTTCTTT
15,TRBV27,-,TRBJ2-2,-,CASSLNRPNTGELFF,TGTGCCAGCAGTTTAAACAGACCAAACACCGGGGAGCTGTTTTTT
14,TRBV18,-,TRBJ1-1,TRBD1,CASSSTGTDFEAFF,TGTGCCAGCTCGTCAACCGGGACAGACTTTGAAGCTTTCTTT
11,TRBV7-2,-,TRBJ2-1,-,CASSLHNEQFF,TGTGCCAGCAGCCTCCACAATGAGCAGTTCTTC
11,TRBV20-1,-,TRBJ2-3,-,CSALGVDTQYF,TGCAGTGCCCTAGGTGTAGATACGCAGTATTTT
15,TRBV7-2,-,TRBJ1-1,-,CASSLLQRSYTEAFF,TGTGCCAGCAGCTTACTACAGCGGTCGTACACTGAAGCTTTCTTT
16,TRBV18,-,TRBJ1-6,-,CASSRQAPSYNSPLHF,TGTGCCAGCTCAAGACAGGCACCTTCCTATAATTCACCCCTCCACTTT
16,TRBV18,-,TRBJ2-5,-,CASSAYTGRVQETQYF,TGTGCCAGCTCAGCCTACACAGGGAGGGTACAAGAGACCCAGTACTTC
16,TRBV30,-,TRBJ2-6,TRBD2,CAWSFGGGSGANVLTF,TGTGCCTGGAGTTTCGGGGGGGGCTCTGGGGCCAACGTCCTGACTTTC
16,TRBV7-6,-,TRBJ2-3,TRBD2,CASSLAIAGGWDTQYF,TGTGCCAGCAGCTTAGCTATAGCGGGGGGTTGGGATACGCAGTATTTT
16,TRBV4-2,once,TRBJ2-1,TRBD2,CASSQDVGGGANEQFF,TGTGCCAGCAGCCAAGATGTGGGCGGGGGGGCGAATGAGCAGTTCTTC
13,TRBV2,-,TRBJ1-5,-,CASRQGSNQPQHF,TGTGCCAGCAGGCAGGGTAGCAATCAGCCCCAGCATTTT
15,TRBV2,-,TRBJ1-1,-,CASSVGGAMNTEAFF,TGTGCCAGCAGTGTAGGGGGGGCAATGAACACTGAAGCTTTCTTT
13,TRBV24-1,-,TRBJ1-1,-,CATSETGNTEAFF,TGTGCCACCAGTGAGACAGGGAACACTGAAGCTTTCTTT
18,TRBV9,-,TRBJ2-6,-,CASSDQVSKISGANVLTF,TGTGCCAGCAGCGATCAGGTTTCTAAGATCTCTGGGGCCAACGTCCTGACTTTC
18,TRBV7-9,-,TRBJ2-6,TRBD1,CASSTRDSDHSGANVLTF,TGTGCCAGCAGCACCCGGGACAGCGATCACTCTGGGGCCAACGTCCTGACTTTC
13,TRBV12-3/TRBV12-4,once,TRBJ1-2,TRBD1,CASTRTGNYGYTF,TGTGCCAGCACTCGGACAGGGAATTATGGCTACACCTTC
14,TRBV2,-,TRBJ1-2,TRBD1,CASSTGGRGYGYTF,TGTGCCAGCTCTACAGGGGGCCGGGGGTATGGCTACACCTTC
14,TRBV29-1,-,TRBJ2-3,TRBD1,CSVERTGLTDTQYF,TGCAGCGTTGAACGGACAGGACTCACAGATACGCAGTATTTT
14,TRBV6-5,-,TRBJ1-5,-,CASSHREPNQPQHF,TGTGCCAGCAGCCACAGGGAGCCTAATCAGCCCCAGCATTTT
14,TRBV5-4,-,TRBJ1-2,TRBD1,CASSPGQGSYGYTF,TGTGCCAGCAGCCCAGGACAGGGGAGCTATGGCTACACCTTC
17,TRBV30,-,TRBJ1-5,TRBD1,CAWSETGQGWGNQPQHF,TGTGCCTGGAGTGAGACAGGACAGGGCTGGGGCAATCAGCCCCAGCATTTT
14,TRBV14,-,TRBJ2-1,-,CASSQEGHYNEQFF,TGTGCCAGCAGCCAAGAGGGACACTACAATGAGCAGTTCTTC
15,TRBV30,-,TRBJ1-2,-,CAWTGVQARNYGYTF,TGTGCCTGGACCGGAGTTCAGGCAAGGAACTATGGCTACACCTTC
13,TRBV3-1/TRBV3-2,-,TRBJ1-6,-,CASSQPGESPLHF,TGTGCCAGCAGCCAACCAGGGGAATCACCCCTCCACTTT
17,TRBV2,-,TRBJ1-6,-,CASSALQVSSYNSPLHF,TGTGCCAGCAGCGCTCTACAGGTTAGCTCCTATAATTCACCCCTCCACTTT